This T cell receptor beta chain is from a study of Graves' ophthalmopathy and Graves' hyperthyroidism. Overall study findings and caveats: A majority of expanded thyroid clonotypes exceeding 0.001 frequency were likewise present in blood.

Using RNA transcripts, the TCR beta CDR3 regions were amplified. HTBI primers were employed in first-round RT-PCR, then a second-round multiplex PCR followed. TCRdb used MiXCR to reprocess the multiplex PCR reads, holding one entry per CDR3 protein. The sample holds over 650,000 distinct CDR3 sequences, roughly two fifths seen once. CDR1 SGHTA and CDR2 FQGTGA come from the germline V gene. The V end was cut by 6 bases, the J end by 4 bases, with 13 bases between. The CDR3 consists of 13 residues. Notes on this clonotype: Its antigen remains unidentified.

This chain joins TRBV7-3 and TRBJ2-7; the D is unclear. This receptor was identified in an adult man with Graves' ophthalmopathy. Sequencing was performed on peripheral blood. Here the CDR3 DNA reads TGTGCCAGCAGTTACCGCCTACGATACGAGCAGTACTTC. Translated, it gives CASSYRLRYEQYF. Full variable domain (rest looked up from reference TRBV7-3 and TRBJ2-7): GAGVSQTPSNKVTEKGKYVELRCDPISGHTALYWYRQSLGQGPEFLIYFQGTGAADDSGLPNDRFFAVRPEGSVSTLKIQRTERGDSAVYLCASSYRLRYEQYFGPGTRLTVT.